This T cell receptor beta chain was retrieved from a study of T cell changes during pregnancy in multiple sclerosis. Only in-frame clones appear in the TCRdb table, and some are missing; sequencing was by immunoSEQ multiplex PCR. The data contain approximately 60,000 clones, 94% of them seen just once; the ten biggest clones take up about 3.2%. This clonotype originated in a female donor with multiple sclerosis, enrolled in a pregnancy study. Sequencing used CD8+ T cells from peripheral blood mononuclear cells, obtained in the third trimester of pregnancy.

CDR3 region: CASSPGTGGYEQYF. CDR3 bases: TGTGCCAGCAGCCCCGGGACAGGGGGCTACGAGCAGTACTTC. V is TRBV5-4 and J is TRBJ2-7, with 11 bases lining up with TRBD1. The CDR3 totals 14 residues. The ends lost 4 bases at V and 3 bases at J; junction bases unmatched: 3. Per germline, CDR1 SGHNT and CDR2 YYREEE (reference sequence).